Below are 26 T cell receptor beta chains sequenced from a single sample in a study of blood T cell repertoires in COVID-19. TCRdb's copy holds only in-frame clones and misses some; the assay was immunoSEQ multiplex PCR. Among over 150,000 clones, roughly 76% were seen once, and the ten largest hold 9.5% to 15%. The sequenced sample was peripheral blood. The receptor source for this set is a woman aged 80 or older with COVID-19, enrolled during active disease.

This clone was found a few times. CDR3 sequence: CASSQDLVLAGLLQETQYF. CDR3 DNA: TGCGCCAGCAGCCAAGATCTGGTACTAGCGGGGCTATTACAAGAGACCCAGTACTTC. The V and J genes are TRBV4-3 and TRBJ2-5; 10 bases align to TRBD2. Trimming cost V 0 bases and J 2 bases; bases outside gene matches: 12. The CDR3 has 19 amino acids. The germline gives CDR1 LGHNA, CDR2 YSLEER.

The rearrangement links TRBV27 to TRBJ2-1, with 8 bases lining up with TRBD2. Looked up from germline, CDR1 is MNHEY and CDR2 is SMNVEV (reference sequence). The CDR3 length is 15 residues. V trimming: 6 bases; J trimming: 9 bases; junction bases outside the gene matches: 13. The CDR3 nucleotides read TGTGCCAGCAGCTATAGAGGACTAGCATACGTTGAGCAGTTCTTC. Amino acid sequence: CASSYRGLAYVEQFF.

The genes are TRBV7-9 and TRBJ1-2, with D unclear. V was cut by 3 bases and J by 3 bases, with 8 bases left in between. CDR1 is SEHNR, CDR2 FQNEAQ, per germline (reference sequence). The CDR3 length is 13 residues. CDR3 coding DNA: TGTGCCAGCAGCTTGGTCACTGACTATGGCTACACCTTC. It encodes CASSLVTDYGYTF. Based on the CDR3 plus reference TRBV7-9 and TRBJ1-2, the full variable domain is DTGVSQNPRHKITKRGQNVTFRCDPISEHNRLYWYRQTLGQGPEFLTYFQNEAQLEKSRLLSDRFSAERPKGSFSTLEIQRTEQGDSAMYLCASSLVTDYGYTFGSGTRLTVV.

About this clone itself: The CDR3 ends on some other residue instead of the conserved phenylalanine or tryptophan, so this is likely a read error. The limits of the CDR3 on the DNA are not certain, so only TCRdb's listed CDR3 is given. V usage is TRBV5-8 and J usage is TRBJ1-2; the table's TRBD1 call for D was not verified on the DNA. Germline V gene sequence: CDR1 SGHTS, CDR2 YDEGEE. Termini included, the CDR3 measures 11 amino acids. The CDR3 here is CASSFGTESTI.

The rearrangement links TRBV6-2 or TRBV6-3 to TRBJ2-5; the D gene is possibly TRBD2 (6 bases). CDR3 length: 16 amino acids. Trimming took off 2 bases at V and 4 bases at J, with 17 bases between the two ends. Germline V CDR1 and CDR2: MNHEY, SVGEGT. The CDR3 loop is CASSYGGGGNLETQYF. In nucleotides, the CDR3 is TGTGCCAGCAGTTACGGGGGTGGCGGGAACCTAGAGACCCAGTACTTC.

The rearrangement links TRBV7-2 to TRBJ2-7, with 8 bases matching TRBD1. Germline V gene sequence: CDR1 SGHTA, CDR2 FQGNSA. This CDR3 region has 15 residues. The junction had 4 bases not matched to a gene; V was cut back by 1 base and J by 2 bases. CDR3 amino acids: CASSLGQGRTYEQYF. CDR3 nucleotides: TGTGCCAGCAGCTTAGGACAGGGGAGGACCTACGAGCAGTACTTC.

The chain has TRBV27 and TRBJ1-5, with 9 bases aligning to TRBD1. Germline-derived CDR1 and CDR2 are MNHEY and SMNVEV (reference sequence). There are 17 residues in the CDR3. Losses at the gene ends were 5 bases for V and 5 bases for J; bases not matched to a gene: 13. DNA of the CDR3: TGTGCCAGCAGTCTTCTGGGGACAGGGTACGGATATCAGCCCCAGCATTTT. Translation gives CASSLLGTGYGYQPQHF.

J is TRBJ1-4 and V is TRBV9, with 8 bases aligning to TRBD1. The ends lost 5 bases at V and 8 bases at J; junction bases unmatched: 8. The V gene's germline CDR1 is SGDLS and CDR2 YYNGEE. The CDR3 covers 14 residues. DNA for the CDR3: TGTGCCAGCAGAGGTACAGGGGGGGAAGAAAAACTGTTTTTT. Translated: CASRGTGGEEKLFF.

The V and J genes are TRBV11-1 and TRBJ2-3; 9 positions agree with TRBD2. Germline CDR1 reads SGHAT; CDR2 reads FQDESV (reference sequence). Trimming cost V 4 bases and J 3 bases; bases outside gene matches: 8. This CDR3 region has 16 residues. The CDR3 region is CASSSSWREGTDTQYF. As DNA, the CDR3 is TGTGCCAGCAGCTCCTCCTGGCGGGAGGGTACAGATACGCAGTATTTT.

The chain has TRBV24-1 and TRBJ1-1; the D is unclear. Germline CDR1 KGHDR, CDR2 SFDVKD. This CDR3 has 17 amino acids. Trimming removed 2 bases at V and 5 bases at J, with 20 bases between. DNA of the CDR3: TGTGCCACCAGTGATTCTCCAGCGCGGGGTAAGGGAACTGAAGCTTTCTTT. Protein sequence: CATSDSPARGKGTEAFF.

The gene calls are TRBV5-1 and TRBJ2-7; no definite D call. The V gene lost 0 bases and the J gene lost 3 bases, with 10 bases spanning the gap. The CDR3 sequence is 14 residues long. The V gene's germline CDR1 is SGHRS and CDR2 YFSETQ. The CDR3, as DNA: TGCGCCAGCAGCTTGGGCGGTGCGCTCTACGAGCAGTACTTC. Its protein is CASSLGGALYEQYF.

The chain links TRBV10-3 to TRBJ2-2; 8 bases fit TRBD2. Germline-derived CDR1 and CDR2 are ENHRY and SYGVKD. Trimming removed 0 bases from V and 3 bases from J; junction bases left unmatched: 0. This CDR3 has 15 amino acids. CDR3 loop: CAISESTSDTGELFF. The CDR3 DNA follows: TGTGCCATCAGTGAGTCGACTAGCGACACCGGGGAGCTGTTTTTT.

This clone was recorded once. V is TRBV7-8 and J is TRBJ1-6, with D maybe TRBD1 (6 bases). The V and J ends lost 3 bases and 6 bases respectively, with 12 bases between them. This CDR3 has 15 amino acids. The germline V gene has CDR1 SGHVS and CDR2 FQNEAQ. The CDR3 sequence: CASSFTDRINSPLHF. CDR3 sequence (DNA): TGTGCCAGCAGCTTTACGGACAGAATTAATTCACCCCTCCACTTT.

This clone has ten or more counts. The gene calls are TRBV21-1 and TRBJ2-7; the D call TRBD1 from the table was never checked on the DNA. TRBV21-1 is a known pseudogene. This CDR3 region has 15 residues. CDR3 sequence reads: CASSKDGRGSYEQYF. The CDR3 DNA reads TGTGCCAGCAGCAAAGACGGCAGGGGCTCCTACGAGCAGTACTTC.

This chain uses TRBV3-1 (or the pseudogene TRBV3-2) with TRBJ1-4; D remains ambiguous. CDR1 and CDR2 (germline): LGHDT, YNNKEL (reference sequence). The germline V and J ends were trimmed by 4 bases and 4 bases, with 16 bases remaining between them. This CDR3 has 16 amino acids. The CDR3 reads CASSPRRFPVNEKLFF. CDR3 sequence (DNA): TGTGCCAGCAGCCCACGTAGATTCCCGGTTAATGAAAAACTGTTTTTT.

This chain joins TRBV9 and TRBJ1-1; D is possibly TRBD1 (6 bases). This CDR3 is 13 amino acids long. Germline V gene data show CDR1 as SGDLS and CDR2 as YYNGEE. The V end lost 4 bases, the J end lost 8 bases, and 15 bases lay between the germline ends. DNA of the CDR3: TGTGCCAGCAGCCCTAGGGGGTCTCGGGAAGCTTTCTTT. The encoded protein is CASSPRGSREAFF.

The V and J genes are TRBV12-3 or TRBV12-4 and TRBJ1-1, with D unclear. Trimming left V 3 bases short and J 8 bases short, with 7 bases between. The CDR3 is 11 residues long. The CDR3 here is CASSLGREAFF. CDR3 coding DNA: TGTGCCAGCAGTTTGGGGAGAGAAGCTTTCTTT.

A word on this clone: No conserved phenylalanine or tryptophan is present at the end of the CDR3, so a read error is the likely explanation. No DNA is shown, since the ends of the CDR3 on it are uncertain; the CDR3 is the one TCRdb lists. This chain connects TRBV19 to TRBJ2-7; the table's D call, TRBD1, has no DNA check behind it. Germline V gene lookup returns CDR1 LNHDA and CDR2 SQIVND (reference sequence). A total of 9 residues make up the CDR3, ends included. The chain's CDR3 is CASSIEAPL.

The chain's CDR3 is CASSPDRGNYGYTF. The CDR3 DNA reads as TGCGCCAGCAGCCCGGACAGGGGAAATTATGGCTACACCTTC. The chain recombines TRBV5-1 with TRBJ1-2, with 9 bases that match TRBD1. The CDR3 loop spans 14 amino acids. Trimming took 4 bases from V and 5 from J; bases not matched to a gene: 6. CDR1 is SGHRS, CDR2 YFSETQ, per germline.

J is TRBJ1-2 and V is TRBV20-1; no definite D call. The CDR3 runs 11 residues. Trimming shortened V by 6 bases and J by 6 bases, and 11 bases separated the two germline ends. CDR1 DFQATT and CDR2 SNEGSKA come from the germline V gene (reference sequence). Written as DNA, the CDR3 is TGCAGTGCCTCCTCGGGGAATGGCTACACCTTC. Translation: CSASSGNGYTF.

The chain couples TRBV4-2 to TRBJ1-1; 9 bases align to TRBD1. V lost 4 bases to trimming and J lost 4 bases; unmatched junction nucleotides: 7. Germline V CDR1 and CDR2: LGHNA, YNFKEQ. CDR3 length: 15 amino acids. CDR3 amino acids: CASSPAPTGGTEAFF. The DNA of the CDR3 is TGTGCCAGCAGCCCAGCCCCGACAGGGGGCACTGAAGCTTTCTTT.

The CDR3 DNA follows: TGTGCCAGCAGCGGCCTGGGACTAGCGGATTACACCGGGGAGCTGTTTTTT. It specifies CASSGLGLADYTGELFF. J is TRBJ2-2 and V is TRBV9; 11 nucleotides align to TRBD2. CDR1 is SGDLS and CDR2 is YYNGEE in the germline V gene. This CDR3 is 17 amino acids long. The trim removed 3 bases at V and 3 bases at J, leaving 7 bases unmatched.

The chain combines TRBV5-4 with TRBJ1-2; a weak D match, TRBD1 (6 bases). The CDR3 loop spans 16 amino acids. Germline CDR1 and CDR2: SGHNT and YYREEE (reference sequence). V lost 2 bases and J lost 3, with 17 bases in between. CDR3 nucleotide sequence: TGTGCCAGCAGCTTAAACCGACAGGAGATATACTATGGCTACACCTTC. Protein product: CASSLNRQEIYYGYTF.

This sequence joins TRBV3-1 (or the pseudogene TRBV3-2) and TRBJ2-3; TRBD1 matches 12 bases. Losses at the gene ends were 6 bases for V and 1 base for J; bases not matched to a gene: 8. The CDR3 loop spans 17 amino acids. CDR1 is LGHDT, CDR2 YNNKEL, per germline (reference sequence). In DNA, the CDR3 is TGTGCCAGCAGGAGGGACAGGGGGCGGAGGGGCACAGATACGCAGTATTTT. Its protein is CASRRDRGRRGTDTQYF.

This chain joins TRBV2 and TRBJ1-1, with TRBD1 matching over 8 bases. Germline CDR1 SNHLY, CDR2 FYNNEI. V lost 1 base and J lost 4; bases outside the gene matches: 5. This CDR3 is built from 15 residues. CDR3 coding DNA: TGTGCCAGCAGTGAAGTAGGGACAGGTGGCACTGAAGCTTTCTTT. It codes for CASSEVGTGGTEAFF.

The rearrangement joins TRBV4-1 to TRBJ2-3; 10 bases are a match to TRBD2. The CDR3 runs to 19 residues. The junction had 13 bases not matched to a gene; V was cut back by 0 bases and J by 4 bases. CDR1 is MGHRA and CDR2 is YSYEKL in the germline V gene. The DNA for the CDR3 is TGCGCCAGCAGCCAAGAGCTAGCGGGAGAGCCGGGAGTGTCAGATACGCAGTATTTT. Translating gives CASSQELAGEPGVSDTQYF.